The next 26 T cell receptor beta chains were all read from a single sample in a study of T cell repertoires in ileal Crohn's disease (dated by TCRdb to between 2017 and 2020). Preparation of the library involved the immunoSEQ multiplex PCR assay. Here the immuneACCESS table is served through TCRdb, limited to in-frame sequences with V and J called. Missing clones are a known gap in these copies; in checked studies unresolved V genes cover under half, and the rest lacks a known reason. The sample table shows some 12,000 clones, and over 70% are seen once. The ten largest clones take up around 15% of the sample. The time point label for this specimen denotes: neoterminal ileum biopsy at postoperative endoscopy, about 6 months after surgery. The sample comprised ileal tissue. All receptors come from an adult with Crohn's disease.

V gene TRBV4-3 combines with J gene TRBJ2-1; tentative D call: TRBD2 (5 bases). V was trimmed by 3 bases and J by 8 bases, leaving 14 bases between them. Germline CDR1 and CDR2: LGHNA and YSLEER. This CDR3 is built from 14 residues. Here the CDR3 reads CASSQMDSDDEQFF. The CDR3 nucleotides are TGCGCCAGCAGCCAGATGGACTCGGACGATGAGCAGTTCTTC.

J is TRBJ2-3 and V is TRBV7-9, with 7 bases identical to TRBD1. The V gene end was trimmed by 2 bases and the J gene end by 3 bases; junction bases not matched to a gene: 17. Per germline, CDR1 SEHNR and CDR2 FQNEAQ (reference sequence). The CDR3 contains 19 residues. CDR3 amino acids: CASSLLIAGGFERTDTQYF. CDR3 bases: TGTGCCAGCAGCTTACTCATTGCAGGGGGTTTTGAAAGAACAGATACGCAGTATTTT.

The chain couples TRBV2 to TRBJ1-1; D possibly corresponds to TRBD1 (5 bases). This CDR3 is 11 amino acids long. The V gene lost 11 bases and the J gene lost 3 bases, with 10 bases spanning the gap. CDR1 is SNHLY and CDR2 is FYNNEI in the germline V gene. The CDR3 nucleotides read TGTGCCGGGGGGGGATACACTGAAGCTTTCTTT. Its protein is CAGGGYTEAFF.

J is TRBJ2-1 and V is TRBV27, with 7 nucleotides matching TRBD1. V lost 5 bases and J lost 8; bases outside the gene matches: 9. This CDR3 spans 14 amino acids. From germline, CDR1 is MNHEY and CDR2 SMNVEV (reference sequence). The CDR3 loop is CASSPTGFNHEQFF. CDR3 nucleotide sequence: TGTGCCAGCAGTCCGACAGGGTTTAACCATGAGCAGTTCTTC.

This clone has a single count. The same CDR3 arises from other DNA sequences in this sample as well. The J gene is TRBJ2-2, the V gene TRBV2, with 9 bases identical to TRBD2. V lost 1 base, J lost 4 bases, and 4 bases stayed unmatched. The germline CDR1 and CDR2 sequences are SNHLY and FYNNEI. The CDR3 is 16 residues long. DNA for the CDR3: TGTGCCAGCAGTGAAGGGCGGGGGGGTATCACCGGGGAGCTGTTTTTT. The encoded protein is CASSEGRGGITGELFF.

The chain links TRBV10-3 to TRBJ2-5, with 9 bases fitting TRBD1. In germline, CDR1 is ENHRY, CDR2 SYGVKD. The CDR3 is 15 residues long. J lost 5 bases, V lost 5 bases, and 9 bases had no gene match. The CDR3 region has the DNA TGTGCCATCAGTAGGGGGGACAGGGATGTGGAGACCCAGTACTTC. As protein: CAISRGDRDVETQYF.

The genes are TRBV2 and TRBJ1-1; 7 positions agree with TRBD1. The CDR3 has 15 amino acids. The V segment lost 7 bases and the J segment 3 bases; nucleotides outside the gene matches: 11. Germline values: CDR1 SNHLY, CDR2 FYNNEI. The CDR3 coding sequence is TGTGCCAGCAACCTTTTAGCCGACAGGGACACTGAAGCTTTCTTT. It yields the protein CASNLLADRDTEAFF. The full variable domain, in which reference TRBV2 and TRBJ1-1 provide the parts outside the CDR3, is EPEVTQTPSHQVTQMGQEVILRCVPISNHLYFYWYRQILGQKVEFLVSFYNNEISEKSEIFDDQFSVERPDGSNFTLKIRSTKLEDSAMYFCASNLLADRDTEAFFGQGTRLTVV.

The J gene is TRBJ1-2, the V gene TRBV11-3, with TRBD1 as a possible D gene (5 bases). Per the germline V gene, CDR1 is SGHNT and CDR2 is YENEEA. The V and J ends lost 1 base and 4 bases respectively, with 7 bases between them. The CDR3 is 13 residues long. The CDR3 nucleotides are TGTGCCAGCAGCTTAGCCGGGGGCTATGGCTACACCTTC. It yields the protein CASSLAGGYGYTF.

The chain has TRBV5-1 and TRBJ2-2; TRBD1 matches 7 bases. The J segment lost 5 bases and the V segment lost 3 bases, leaving 7 bases of the junction unmatched. Germline assignment: CDR1 SGHRS and CDR2 YFSETQ. The CDR3 spans 15 residues. The CDR3 loop reads CASSWGAGGTGELFF. Written as DNA, the CDR3 is TGCGCCAGCAGCTGGGGTGCAGGGGGAACCGGGGAGCTGTTTTTT.

This chain links TRBV12-5 with TRBJ2-1; 13 bases line up with TRBD2. Per germline, CDR1 LGHNT and CDR2 FRNRAP. V was pared by 7 bases and J by 4 bases, with 4 bases of the junction left unmatched. The CDR3 runs 15 residues. For the CDR3, the DNA is TGTGCTAGTGCTCGGACTAGCGGGGGATACAATGAGCAGTTCTTC. Translating gives CASARTSGGYNEQFF.

The gene calls are TRBV4-3 and TRBJ2-5; 8 bases are a match to TRBD2. CDR1 and CDR2 from the germline V gene are LGHNA and YSLEER. Germline trimming cut 2 bases from V and 4 bases from J; bases unmatched to any gene: 15. The CDR3 covers 18 residues. CDR3 in DNA: TGCGCCAGCAGCCAAAGCGGGACTAGAAGGTTACCAGGAGAGACCCAGTACTTC. It encodes CASSQSGTRRLPGETQYF.

The chain carries TRBV5-1 and TRBJ2-7; TRBD1 might be the D (5 bases). The germline V gene has CDR1 SGHRS and CDR2 YFSETQ. Between the trimmed V and J ends, which lost 4 bases and 3 bases, there was a span of 14 bases. The CDR3 loop spans 14 amino acids. For the CDR3, the DNA is TGCGCCAGCAGCATCGGACATTCGGACTACGAGCAGTACTTC. Translated, it gives CASSIGHSDYEQYF.

CDR3 nucleotides: TGTGCCAGTAGTATTTCCGGACTCTGGGACGAGCAGTACTTC. It is translated as CASSISGLWDEQYF. This chain uses TRBV19 with TRBJ2-7; weak D call: TRBD2 (5 bases). Deletions cut 3 bases from V and 5 bases from J, with 14 bases between. Germline values: CDR1 LNHDA, CDR2 SQIVND (reference sequence). The CDR3 totals 14 residues.

The sample holds one count of this clone. This chain links TRBV5-1 with TRBJ1-2; D possibly corresponds to TRBD1 (5 bases). V was clipped by 0 bases and J by 4 bases, with 13 bases between them. From germline, CDR1 is SGHRS and CDR2 YFSETQ. There are 15 residues in the CDR3. The CDR3 loop is CASSLAAGGIYGYTF. CDR3 bases: TGCGCCAGCAGCTTGGCGGCGGGGGGAATCTATGGCTACACCTTC.

The CDR3 is CASSRPRTGRAEAFF. CDR3 coding DNA: TGTGCCAGCAGTCGCCCTAGGACAGGGAGGGCTGAAGCTTTCTTT. The J gene is TRBJ1-1, the V gene TRBV6-5, with 8 positions matching TRBD1. Per germline, CDR1 MNHEY and CDR2 SVGAGI. V gave up 5 bases and J gave up 6 bases; unmatched junction bases: 11. This CDR3 region has 15 residues.

The J gene is TRBJ1-2, the V gene TRBV5-1; D gene ambiguous. This CDR3 comprises 14 residues. Germline V gene lookup returns CDR1 SGHRS and CDR2 YFSETQ. Trimming cost V 4 bases and J 1 base, with 11 bases left between them. The DNA for the CDR3 is TGCGCCAGCAGCGCGGGTCTGTTTAACTATGGCTACACCTTC. Protein: CASSAGLFNYGYTF.

This clone was counted between two and nine times. The V and J genes are TRBV2 and TRBJ1-2; D call uncertain. Germline CDR1 reads SNHLY; CDR2 reads FYNNEI. There are 12 residues in the CDR3. With 8 bases removed from V and 1 base from J, the gap between germline ends came to 8 bases. The CDR3 loop reads CASVADNYGYTF. Written as DNA, the CDR3 is TGTGCCAGCGTCGCGGATAACTATGGCTACACCTTC.

The chain carries TRBV7-2 and TRBJ1-6; D is unresolved. CDR3 size: 17 residues. Germline V CDR1 and CDR2: SGHTA, FQGNSA. The V end was cut by 1 base, the J end by 0 bases, with 10 bases between. The CDR3 reads CASSLETGSSYNSPLHF. The CDR3 DNA is TGTGCCAGCAGCTTAGAGACGGGAAGCTCCTATAATTCACCCCTCCACTTT.

This clone was counted only a few times. This chain connects TRBV7-9 to TRBJ2-1; D unresolved. Trimming shortened V by 11 bases and J by 10 bases, and 9 bases separated the two germline ends. Germline-derived CDR1 and CDR2 are SEHNR and FQNEAQ (reference sequence). The length of the CDR3 is 9 residues. CDR3 loop: CASKREQFF. The CDR3 DNA follows: TGTGCCTCCAAGAGAGAGCAGTTCTTC.

The chain employs TRBV4-2 and TRBJ1-4, with D possibly being TRBD1 (5 bases). The germline V gene encodes CDR1 LGHNA and CDR2 YNFKEQ. V lost 2 bases to trimming and J lost 2 bases, with 21 bases between them. CDR3 length equals 19 residues. CDR3 amino acids: CASSQSGSMGRGTNEKLFF. In DNA, the CDR3 is TGTGCCAGCAGCCAATCTGGTAGCATGGGCCGGGGGACTAATGAAAAACTGTTTTTT.

This sequence joins TRBV11-3 and TRBJ2-3; D is undetermined. The V gene lost 0 bases and the J gene lost 1 base, with 5 bases spanning the gap. This CDR3 has 14 residues. The germline gives CDR1 SGHNT, CDR2 YENEEA. The CDR3 spells CASSLDAGTDTQYF. In nucleotides, the CDR3 is TGTGCCAGCAGCTTAGACGCGGGCACAGATACGCAGTATTTT. The variable domain in full, completed from reference TRBV11-3 and TRBJ2-3, reads EAGVVQSPRYKIIEKKQPVAFWCNPISGHNTLYWYLQNLGQGPELLIRYENEEAVDDSQLPKDRFSAERLKGVDSTLKIQPAELGDSAVYLCASSLDAGTDTQYFGPGTRLTVL.

CDR3 loop: CATMGQNQETQYF. The CDR3 DNA reads as TGTGCCACTATGGGGCAGAACCAAGAGACCCAGTACTTC. This chain links TRBV15 with TRBJ2-5; D possibly corresponds to TRBD1 (5 bases). This CDR3 spans 13 amino acids. V dropped 9 bases and J dropped 0 bases, with 11 bases sitting between them. Looked up from germline, CDR1 is LNHNV and CDR2 is YYDKDF (reference sequence).

CDR3 DNA sequence: TGTGCCAGCAGCTTTAGATTTCAGGATAATGAAAAACTGTTTTTT. Protein sequence: CASSFRFQDNEKLFF. The V call is TRBV11-2, the J call TRBJ1-4; D gene ambiguous. V lost 3 bases and J lost 4, with 12 bases in between. CDR1 and CDR2 from the germline V gene are SGHAT and FQNNGV. The CDR3 has 15 amino acids.

DNA of the CDR3: TGCGCCAGCAAACTCCAGAACACTGAAGCTTTCTTT. Translated, it gives CASKLQNTEAFF. The chain uses TRBV5-1 and TRBJ1-1; D gene ambiguous. Germline V gene sequence: CDR1 SGHRS, CDR2 YFSETQ. V lost 6 bases to trimming and J lost 1 base, with 7 bases between them. The CDR3 runs 12 residues.

This clone was seen only once. V is TRBV5-4 and J is TRBJ1-1; 7 nucleotides match TRBD1. The trim removed 7 bases at V and 1 base at J, leaving 7 bases unmatched. The germline V gene has CDR1 SGHNT and CDR2 YYREEE (reference sequence). This CDR3 is 14 amino acids long. CDR3 protein: CASQPGQRNTEAFF. The CDR3 DNA sequence: TGTGCCAGCCAACCGGGACAGAGGAACACTGAAGCTTTCTTT.

The chain carries TRBV5-1 and TRBJ1-1, with TRBD1 identical over 7 bases. CDR3 size: 15 residues. V lost 2 bases to trimming and J lost 1 base; unmatched junction nucleotides: 5. Germline assignment: CDR1 SGHRS and CDR2 YFSETQ. For the CDR3, the DNA is TGCGCCAGCAGCTTACGGACAGGAGGGAACACTGAAGCTTTCTTT. It specifies CASSLRTGGNTEAFF.